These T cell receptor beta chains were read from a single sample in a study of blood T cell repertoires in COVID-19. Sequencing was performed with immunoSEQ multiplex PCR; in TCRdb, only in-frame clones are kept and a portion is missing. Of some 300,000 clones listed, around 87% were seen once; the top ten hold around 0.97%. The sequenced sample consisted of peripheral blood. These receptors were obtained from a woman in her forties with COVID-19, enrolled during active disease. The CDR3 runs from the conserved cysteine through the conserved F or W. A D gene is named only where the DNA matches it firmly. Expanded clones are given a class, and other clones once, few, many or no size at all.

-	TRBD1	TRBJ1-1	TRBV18	CASSPIRDSSTEAFF	TGTGCCAGCTCACCGATCCGGGACAGTAGCACTGAAGCTTTCTTT
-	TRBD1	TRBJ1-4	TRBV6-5	CASSYSDRRKLFF	TGTGCCAGCAGTTACTCGGACAGGAGAAAACTGTTTTTT
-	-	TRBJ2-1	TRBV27	CASSLFPVLGGRYNEQFF	TGTGCCAGCAGTTTATTCCCGGTCCTGGGAGGTCGCTACAATGAGCAGTTCTTC
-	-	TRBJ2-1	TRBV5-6	CASSGPGRNEQFF	TGTGCCAGCAGTGGGCCAGGGAGGAATGAGCAGTTCTTC
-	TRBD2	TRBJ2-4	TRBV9	CASSTRTSGNIQYF	TGTGCCAGCAGCACCCGGACTAGCGGCAACATTCAGTACTTC
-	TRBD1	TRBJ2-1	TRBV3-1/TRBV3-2	CASSSQTGPNEQFF	TGTGCCAGCAGCTCCCAGACAGGGCCCAATGAGCAGTTCTTC
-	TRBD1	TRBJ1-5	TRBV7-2	CASSFSGGGTGGLGQPQHF	TGTGCCAGCAGCTTCTCTGGAGGTGGGACAGGGGGCCTAGGTCAGCCCCAGCATTTT
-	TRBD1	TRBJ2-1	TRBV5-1	CASSLIGTGGDEQFF	TGCGCCAGCAGCTTGATAGGGACAGGGGGCGATGAGCAGTTCTTC
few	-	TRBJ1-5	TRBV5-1	CASSTGLGGAQPQHF	TGCGCCAGCAGCACCGGACTCGGGGGGGCTCAGCCCCAGCATTTT
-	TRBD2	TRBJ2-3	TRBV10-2	CASSESKIISASGRDTQYF	TGCGCCAGCAGTGAGTCCAAAATAATTTCCGCTAGCGGGAGAGATACGCAGTATTTT
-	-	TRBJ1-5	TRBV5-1	CASSPGDGSNQPQHF	TGCGCCAGCAGCCCGGGAGACGGTAGCAATCAGCCCCAGCATTTT
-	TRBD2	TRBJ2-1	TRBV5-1	CASGGGGSNNEQFF	TGCGCCTCGGGCGGCGGGGGGTCGAACAATGAGCAGTTCTTC
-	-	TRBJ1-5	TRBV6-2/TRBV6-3	CASSYSPSWRLNSNQPQHF	TGTGCCAGCAGTTACTCGCCTTCGTGGAGACTCAATAGCAATCAGCCCCAGCATTTT